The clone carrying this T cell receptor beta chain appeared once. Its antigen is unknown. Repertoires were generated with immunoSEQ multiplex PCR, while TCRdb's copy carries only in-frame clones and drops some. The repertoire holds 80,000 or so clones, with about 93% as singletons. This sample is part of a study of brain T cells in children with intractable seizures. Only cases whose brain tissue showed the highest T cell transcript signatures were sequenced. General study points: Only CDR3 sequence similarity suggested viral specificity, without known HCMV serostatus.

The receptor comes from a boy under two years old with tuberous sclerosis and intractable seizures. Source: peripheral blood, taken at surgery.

CDR3 DNA: TGTGCCACCAGTGGAGGGACAGGGAAAACCGGGGAGCTGTTTTTT. Protein product: CATSGGTGKTGELFF. The chain combines TRBV24-1 with TRBJ2-2; 9 nucleotides match TRBD1. Trimming took 5 bases from V and 5 from J; bases not matched to a gene: 5. This CDR3 region has 15 residues. Germline-derived CDR1 and CDR2 are KGHDR and SFDVKD.